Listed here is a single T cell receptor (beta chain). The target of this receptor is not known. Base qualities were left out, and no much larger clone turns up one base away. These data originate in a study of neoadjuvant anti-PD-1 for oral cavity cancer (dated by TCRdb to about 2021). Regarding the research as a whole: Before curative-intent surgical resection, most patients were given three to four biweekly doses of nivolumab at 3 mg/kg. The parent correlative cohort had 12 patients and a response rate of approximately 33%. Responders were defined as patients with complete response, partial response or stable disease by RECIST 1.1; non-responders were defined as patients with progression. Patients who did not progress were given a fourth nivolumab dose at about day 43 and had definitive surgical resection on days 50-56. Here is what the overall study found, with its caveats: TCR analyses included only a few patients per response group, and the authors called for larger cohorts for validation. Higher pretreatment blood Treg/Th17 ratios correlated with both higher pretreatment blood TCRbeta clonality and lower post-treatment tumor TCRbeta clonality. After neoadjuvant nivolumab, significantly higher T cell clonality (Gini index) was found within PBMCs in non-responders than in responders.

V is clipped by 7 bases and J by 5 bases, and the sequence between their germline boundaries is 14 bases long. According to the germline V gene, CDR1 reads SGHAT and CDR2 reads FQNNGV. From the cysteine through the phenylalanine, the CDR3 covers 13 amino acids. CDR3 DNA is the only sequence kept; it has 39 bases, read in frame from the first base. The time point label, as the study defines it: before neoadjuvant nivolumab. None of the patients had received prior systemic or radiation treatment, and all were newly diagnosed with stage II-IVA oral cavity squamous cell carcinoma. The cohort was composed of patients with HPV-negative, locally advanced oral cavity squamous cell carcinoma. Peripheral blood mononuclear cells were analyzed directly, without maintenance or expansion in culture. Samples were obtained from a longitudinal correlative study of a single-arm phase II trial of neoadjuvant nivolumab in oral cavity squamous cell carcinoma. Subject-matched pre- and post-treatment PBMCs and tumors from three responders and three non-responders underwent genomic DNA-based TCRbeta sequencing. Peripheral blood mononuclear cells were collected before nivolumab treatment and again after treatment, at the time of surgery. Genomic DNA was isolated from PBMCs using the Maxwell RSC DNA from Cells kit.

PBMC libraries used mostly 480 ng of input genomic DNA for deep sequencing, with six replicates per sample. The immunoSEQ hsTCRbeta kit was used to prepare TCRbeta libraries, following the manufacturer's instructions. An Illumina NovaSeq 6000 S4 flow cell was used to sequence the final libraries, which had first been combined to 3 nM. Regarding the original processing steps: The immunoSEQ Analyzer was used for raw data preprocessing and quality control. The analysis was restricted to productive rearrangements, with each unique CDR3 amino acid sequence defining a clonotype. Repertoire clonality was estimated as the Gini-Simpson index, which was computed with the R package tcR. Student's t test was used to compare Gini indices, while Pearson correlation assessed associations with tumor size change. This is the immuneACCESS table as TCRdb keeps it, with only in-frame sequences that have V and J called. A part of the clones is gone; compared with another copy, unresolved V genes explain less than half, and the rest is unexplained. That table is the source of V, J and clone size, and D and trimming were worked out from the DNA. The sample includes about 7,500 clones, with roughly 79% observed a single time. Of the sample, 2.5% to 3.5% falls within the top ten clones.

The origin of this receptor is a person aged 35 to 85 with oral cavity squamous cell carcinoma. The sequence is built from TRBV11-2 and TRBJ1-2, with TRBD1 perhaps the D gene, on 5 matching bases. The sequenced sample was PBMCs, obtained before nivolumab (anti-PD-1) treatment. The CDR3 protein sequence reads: CASTRGLDYGYTF. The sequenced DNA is TGTGCCAGCACCCGGGGCTTAGATTATGGCTACACCTTC.